One and the same sample provided the 9 T cell receptor beta chains below, sequenced in a study of blood T cell repertoires in COVID-19. Here immunoSEQ multiplex PCR was the method, and the copy in TCRdb shows in-frame clones only, minus some. The sample consists of 250,000 or so clones, roughly 90% of them appearing once. Sequencing was done on a sample of peripheral blood. Receptors originate from a woman aged 55 to 70 with COVID-19, enrolled during active disease.

This chain joins TRBV19 and TRBJ2-1, with 9 bases lining up with TRBD1. This CDR3 spans 14 amino acids. With 5 bases clipped from V and 6 bases from J, the junction kept 5 bases outside the gene matches. The germline V gene has CDR1 LNHDA and CDR2 SQIVND (reference sequence). The chain's CDR3 is CASSRDRAFNEQFF. For the CDR3, the DNA is TGTGCCAGTAGTCGGGACAGGGCTTTCAATGAGCAGTTCTTC.

J is TRBJ1-6 and V is TRBV7-9; tentatively, D is TRBD1 (6 bases). Per germline, CDR1 SEHNR and CDR2 FQNEAQ (reference sequence). The ends were cut back, 1 base at V and 2 bases at J, with 6 bases in the middle. The CDR3 loop spans 15 amino acids. The CDR3 region has the DNA TGTGCCAGCAGCTTAGGACAGGCCTATAATTCACCCCTCCACTTT. This gives the protein CASSLGQAYNSPLHF. The whole variable domain, filled in from reference TRBV7-9 and TRBJ1-6, reads DTGVSQNPRHKITKRGQNVTFRCDPISEHNRLYWYRQTLGQGPEFLTYFQNEAQLEKSRLLSDRFSAERPKGSFSTLEIQRTEQGDSAMYLCASSLGQAYNSPLHFGNGTRLTVT.

The V gene is TRBV19, the J gene TRBJ1-2; 9 bases align to TRBD1. With 6 bases clipped from V and 7 bases from J, the junction kept 15 bases outside the gene matches. Germline CDR1 LNHDA, CDR2 SQIVND (reference sequence). The CDR3 spans 16 residues. CDR3 in DNA: TGTGCCAGTAGGACCCTCAGGGGACAGGGTTACGGTGGCTACACCTTC. Encoded protein: CASRTLRGQGYGGYTF.

This CDR3 is CAISESWDSRNGYTF. In DNA form, the CDR3 reads TGTGCCATCAGTGAGTCTTGGGACAGCAGAAATGGCTACACCTTC. The chain joins TRBV10-3 to TRBJ1-2, with 7 bases matching TRBD1. Per germline, CDR1 ENHRY and CDR2 SYGVKD. The J segment lost 6 bases and the V segment lost 0 bases, leaving 7 bases of the junction unmatched. The CDR3 is 15 amino acids.

The chain has TRBV5-1 and TRBJ2-2, with no clear D. Trimming left V 4 bases short and J 5 bases short, with 15 bases between. This CDR3 has 15 amino acids. Germline loops: CDR1 SGHRS, CDR2 YFSETQ. CDR3 residues: CASSPVSRKTGELFF. CDR3 sequence (DNA): TGCGCCAGCAGCCCGGTTTCGCGCAAGACCGGGGAGCTGTTTTTT.

V is TRBV3-1 (or the pseudogene TRBV3-2) and J is TRBJ1-2; no clear D gene. The germline V and J ends were trimmed by 2 bases and 6 bases, with 7 bases remaining between them. Germline-derived CDR1 and CDR2 are LGHDT and YNNKEL (reference sequence). CDR3 size: 12 residues. The CDR3 bases are TGTGCCAGCAGCCAATCCGGAGATGGCTACACCTTC. It specifies CASSQSGDGYTF.

The chain couples TRBV14 to TRBJ2-3; D is undetermined. V was shortened by 4 bases and J by 0 bases, with 14 bases between the two germline ends. In germline, CDR1 is SGHDN, CDR2 FVKESK. CDR3 length: 16 amino acids. This CDR3 reads CASSPWRDLSTDTQYF. Here the CDR3 DNA reads TGTGCCAGCAGCCCCTGGAGAGACCTTAGCACAGATACGCAGTATTTT.

The rearrangement uses TRBV11-3 and TRBJ2-3, with D possibly being TRBD1 (7 bases). CDR1 is SGHNT, CDR2 YENEEA, per germline. The V end lost 5 bases, the J end lost 5 bases, and 17 bases lay between the germline ends. The CDR3 consists of 15 residues. CDR3 amino acids: CASSLGGGRGDTQYF. CDR3 coding DNA: TGTGCCAGCAGCCTAGGAGGGGGCAGAGGAGATACGCAGTATTTT.

The chain joins TRBV10-3 to TRBJ1-1, with 10 bases identical to TRBD1. Per germline, CDR1 ENHRY and CDR2 SYGVKD. This CDR3 contains 15 residues. Germline trimming cut 10 bases from V and 5 bases from J; bases unmatched to any gene: 13. The CDR3 region is CASRDRGPGGTEAFF. As DNA, the CDR3 is TGTGCCAGCCGGGACAGGGGACCGGGAGGGACTGAAGCTTTCTTT.